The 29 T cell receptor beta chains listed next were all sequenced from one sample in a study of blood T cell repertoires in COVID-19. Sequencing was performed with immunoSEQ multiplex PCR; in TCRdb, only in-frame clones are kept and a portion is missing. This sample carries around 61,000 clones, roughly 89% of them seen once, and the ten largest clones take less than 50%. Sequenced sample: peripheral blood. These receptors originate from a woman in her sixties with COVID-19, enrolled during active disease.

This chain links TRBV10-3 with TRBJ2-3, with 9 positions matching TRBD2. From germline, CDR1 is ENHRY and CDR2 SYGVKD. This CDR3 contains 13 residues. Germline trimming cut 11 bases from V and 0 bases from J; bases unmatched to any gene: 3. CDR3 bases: TGTGCCTCGACTAGCGGAAGCACAGATACGCAGTATTTT. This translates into CASTSGSTDTQYF.

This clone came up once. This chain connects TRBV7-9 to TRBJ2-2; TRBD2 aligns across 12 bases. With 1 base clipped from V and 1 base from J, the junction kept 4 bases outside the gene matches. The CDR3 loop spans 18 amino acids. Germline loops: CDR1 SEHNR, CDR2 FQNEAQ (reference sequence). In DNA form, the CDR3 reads TGTGCCAGCAGCTTAGGCGGACTAGCGGGAAGGAACACCGGGGAGCTGTTTTTT. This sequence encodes CASSLGGLAGRNTGELFF.

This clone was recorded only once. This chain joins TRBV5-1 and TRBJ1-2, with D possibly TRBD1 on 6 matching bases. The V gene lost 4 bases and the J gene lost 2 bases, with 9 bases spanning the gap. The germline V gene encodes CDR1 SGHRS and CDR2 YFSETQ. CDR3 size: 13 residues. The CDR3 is CASSQDSNYGYTF. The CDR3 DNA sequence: TGCGCCAGCAGCCAGGACAGCAACTATGGCTACACCTTC.

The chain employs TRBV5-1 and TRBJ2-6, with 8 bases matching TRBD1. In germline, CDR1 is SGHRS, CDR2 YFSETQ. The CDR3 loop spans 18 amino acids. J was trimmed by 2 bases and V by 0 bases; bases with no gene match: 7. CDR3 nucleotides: TGCGCCAGCAGCTTGGTCCCAGGGGGCACGGCTGGGGCCAACGTCCTGACTTTC. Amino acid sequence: CASSLVPGGTAGANVLTF.

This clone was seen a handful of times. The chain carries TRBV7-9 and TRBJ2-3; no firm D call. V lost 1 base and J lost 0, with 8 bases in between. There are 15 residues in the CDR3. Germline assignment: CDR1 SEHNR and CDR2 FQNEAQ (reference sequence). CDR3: CASSLGSVSTDTQYF. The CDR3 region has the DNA TGTGCCAGCAGCTTAGGCAGCGTTAGCACAGATACGCAGTATTTT. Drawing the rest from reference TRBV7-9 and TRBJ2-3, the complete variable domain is DTGVSQNPRHKITKRGQNVTFRCDPISEHNRLYWYRQTLGQGPEFLTYFQNEAQLEKSRLLSDRFSAERPKGSFSTLEIQRTEQGDSAMYLCASSLGSVSTDTQYFGPGTRLTVL.

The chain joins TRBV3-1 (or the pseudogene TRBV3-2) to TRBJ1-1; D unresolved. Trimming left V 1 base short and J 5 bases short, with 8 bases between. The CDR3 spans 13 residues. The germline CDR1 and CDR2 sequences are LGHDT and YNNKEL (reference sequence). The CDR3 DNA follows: TGTGCCAGCAGCCAAGCGGTGAGGACTGAAGCTTTCTTT. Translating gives CASSQAVRTEAFF.

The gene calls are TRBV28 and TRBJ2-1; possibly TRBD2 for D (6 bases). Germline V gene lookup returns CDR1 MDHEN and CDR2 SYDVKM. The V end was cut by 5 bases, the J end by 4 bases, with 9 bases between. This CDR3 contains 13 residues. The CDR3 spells CASSQTRYNEQFF. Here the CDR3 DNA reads TGTGCCAGCAGTCAGACTAGATACAATGAGCAGTTCTTC.

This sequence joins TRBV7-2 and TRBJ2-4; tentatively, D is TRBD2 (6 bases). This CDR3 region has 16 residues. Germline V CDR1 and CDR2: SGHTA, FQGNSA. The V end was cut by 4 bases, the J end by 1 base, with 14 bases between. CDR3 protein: CASSSGGGVAKNIQYF. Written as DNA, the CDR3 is TGTGCCAGCAGCTCCGGGGGAGGCGTCGCCAAAAACATTCAGTACTTC.

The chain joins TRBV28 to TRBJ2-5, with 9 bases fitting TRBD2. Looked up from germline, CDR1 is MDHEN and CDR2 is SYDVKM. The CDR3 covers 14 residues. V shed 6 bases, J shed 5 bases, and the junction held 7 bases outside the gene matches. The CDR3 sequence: CASSHSGSGETQYF. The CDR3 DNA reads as TGTGCCAGCAGCCATAGCGGGAGTGGGGAGACCCAGTACTTC.

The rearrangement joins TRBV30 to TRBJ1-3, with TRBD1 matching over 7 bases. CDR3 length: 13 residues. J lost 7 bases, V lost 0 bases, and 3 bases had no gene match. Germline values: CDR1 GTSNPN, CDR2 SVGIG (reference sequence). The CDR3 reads CAWSVGDSNTIYF. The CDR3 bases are TGTGCCTGGAGTGTAGGGGACAGTAACACCATATATTTT.

DNA for the CDR3: TGTGCCAGCAGCCAAGGGACAGGGAGTTTTGCACCCCTCCACTTT. Amino acid sequence: CASSQGTGSFAPLHF. The chain couples TRBV7-2 to TRBJ1-6; TRBD1 matches at 9 bases. Germline lookup yields CDR1 SGHTA and CDR2 FQGNSA. CDR3 size: 15 residues. V was clipped by 5 bases and J by 11 bases; unmatched bases: 10.

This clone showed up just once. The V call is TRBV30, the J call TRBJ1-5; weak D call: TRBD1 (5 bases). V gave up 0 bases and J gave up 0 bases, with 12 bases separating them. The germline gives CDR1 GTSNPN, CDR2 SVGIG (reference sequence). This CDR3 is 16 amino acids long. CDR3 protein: CAWSVQAEGSNQPQHF. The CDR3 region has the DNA TGTGCCTGGAGTGTACAGGCAGAAGGTAGCAATCAGCCCCAGCATTTT.

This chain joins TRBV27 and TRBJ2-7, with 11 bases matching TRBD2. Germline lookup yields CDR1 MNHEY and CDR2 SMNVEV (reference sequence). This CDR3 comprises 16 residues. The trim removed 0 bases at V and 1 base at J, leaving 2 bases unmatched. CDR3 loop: CASSLSGTSGSYEQYF. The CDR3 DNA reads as TGTGCCAGCAGTTTATCAGGGACTAGCGGTTCCTACGAGCAGTACTTC.

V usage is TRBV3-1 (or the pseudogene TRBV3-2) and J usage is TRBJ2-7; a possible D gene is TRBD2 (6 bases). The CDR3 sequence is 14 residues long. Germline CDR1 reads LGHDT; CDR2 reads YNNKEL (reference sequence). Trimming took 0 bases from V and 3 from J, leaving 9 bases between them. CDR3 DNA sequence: TGTGCCAGCAGCCAAGAGGGGGGAAGCTACGAGCAGTACTTC. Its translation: CASSQEGGSYEQYF.

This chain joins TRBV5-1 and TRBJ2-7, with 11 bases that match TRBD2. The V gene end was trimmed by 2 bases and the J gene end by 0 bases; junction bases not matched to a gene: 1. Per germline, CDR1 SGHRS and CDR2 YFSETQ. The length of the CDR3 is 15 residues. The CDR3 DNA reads TGCGCCAGCAGCTTCACTAGCGGGAGCTCCTACGAGCAGTACTTC. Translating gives CASSFTSGSSYEQYF.

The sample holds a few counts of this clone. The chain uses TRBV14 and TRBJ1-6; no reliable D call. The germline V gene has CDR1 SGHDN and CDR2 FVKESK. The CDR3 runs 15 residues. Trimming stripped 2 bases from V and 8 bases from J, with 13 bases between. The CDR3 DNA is TGTGCCAGCAGCCAATCTTTACCCGGGGATTCACCCCTCCACTTT. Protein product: CASSQSLPGDSPLHF.

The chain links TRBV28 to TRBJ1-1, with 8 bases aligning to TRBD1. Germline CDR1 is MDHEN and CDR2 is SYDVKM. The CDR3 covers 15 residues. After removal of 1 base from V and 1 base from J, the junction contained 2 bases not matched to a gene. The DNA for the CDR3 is TGTGCCAGCAGTTTATATGGGACAGGGAACACTGAAGCTTTCTTT. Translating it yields CASSLYGTGNTEAFF. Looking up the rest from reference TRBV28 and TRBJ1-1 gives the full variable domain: DVKVTQSSRYLVKRTGEKVFLECVQDMDHENMFWYRQDPGLGLRLIYFSYDVKMKEKGDIPEGYSVSREKKERFSLILESASTNQTSMYLCASSLYGTGNTEAFFGQGTRLTVV.

CDR3 nucleotide sequence: TGCGCCAGCAGCCAACTCGCGGGACAGGGGGCTTGGGAGCAGTTCTTC. As protein: CASSQLAGQGAWEQFF. The chain combines TRBV4-1 with TRBJ2-1; TRBD1 agrees at 12 bases. With V trimmed by 2 bases and J by 10 bases, 9 bases remained unmatched. The CDR3 runs to 16 residues. In germline, CDR1 is MGHRA, CDR2 YSYEKL.

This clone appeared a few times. The CDR3 DNA sequence: TGTGCCAGCAGCACCGTGAAGGGGCCATTTAATTCACCCCTCCACTTT. Protein sequence: CASSTVKGPFNSPLHF. The V call is TRBV11-2, the J call TRBJ1-6; D perhaps matches TRBD1 (5 bases). V was pared by 5 bases and J by 6 bases, with 17 bases between. Germline V CDR1 and CDR2: SGHAT, FQNNGV. The CDR3 covers 16 residues.

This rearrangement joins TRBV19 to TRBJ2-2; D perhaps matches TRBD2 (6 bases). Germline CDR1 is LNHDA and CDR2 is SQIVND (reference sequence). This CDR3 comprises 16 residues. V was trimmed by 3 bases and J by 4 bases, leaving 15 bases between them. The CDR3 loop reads CASSITRGAVTGELFF. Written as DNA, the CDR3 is TGTGCCAGTAGTATCACCCGCGGGGCAGTCACCGGGGAGCTGTTTTTT.

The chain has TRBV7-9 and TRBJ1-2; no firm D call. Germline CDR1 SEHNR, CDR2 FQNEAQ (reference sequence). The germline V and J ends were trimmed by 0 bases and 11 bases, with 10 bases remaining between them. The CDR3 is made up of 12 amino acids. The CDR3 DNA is TGTGCCAGCAGCTTAGCGCTGGGAGAGTACACCTTC. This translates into CASSLALGEYTF.

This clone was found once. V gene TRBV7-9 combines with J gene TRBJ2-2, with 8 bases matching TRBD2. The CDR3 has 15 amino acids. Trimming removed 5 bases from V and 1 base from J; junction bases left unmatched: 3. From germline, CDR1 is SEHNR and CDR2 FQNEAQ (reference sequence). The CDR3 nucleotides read TGTGCCAGCAGCCGGACTAGCTGGAACACCGGGGAGCTGTTTTTT. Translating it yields CASSRTSWNTGELFF.

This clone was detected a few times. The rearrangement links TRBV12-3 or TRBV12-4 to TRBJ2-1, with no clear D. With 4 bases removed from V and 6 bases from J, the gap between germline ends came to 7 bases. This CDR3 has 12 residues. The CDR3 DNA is TGTGCCAGCAGTTCTTCCCCCAATGAGCAGTTCTTC. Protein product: CASSSSPNEQFF.

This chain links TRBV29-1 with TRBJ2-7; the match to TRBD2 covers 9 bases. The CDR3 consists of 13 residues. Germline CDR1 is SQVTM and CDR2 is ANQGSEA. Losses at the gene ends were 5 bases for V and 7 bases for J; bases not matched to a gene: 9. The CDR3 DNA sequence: TGCAGCGTTTCATGGACTAGCGCGACGGAGCAGTACTTC. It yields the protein CSVSWTSATEQYF.

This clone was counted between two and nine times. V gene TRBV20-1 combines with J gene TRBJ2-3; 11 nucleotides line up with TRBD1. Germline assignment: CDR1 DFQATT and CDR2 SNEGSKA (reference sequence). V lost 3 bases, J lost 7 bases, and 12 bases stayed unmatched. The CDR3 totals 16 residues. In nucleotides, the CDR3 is TGCAGTGCTAGTTGGGGAGCGGGACAGGGGGGAAATACGCAGTATTTT. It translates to CSASWGAGQGGNTQYF.

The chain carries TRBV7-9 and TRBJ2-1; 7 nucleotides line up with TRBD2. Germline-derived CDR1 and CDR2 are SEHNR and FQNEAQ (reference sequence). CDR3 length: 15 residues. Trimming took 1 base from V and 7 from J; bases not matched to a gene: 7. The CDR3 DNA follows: TGTGCCAGCAGCTTAGGGACGGGAGGCAATAATGAGCAGTTCTTC. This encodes CASSLGTGGNNEQFF.

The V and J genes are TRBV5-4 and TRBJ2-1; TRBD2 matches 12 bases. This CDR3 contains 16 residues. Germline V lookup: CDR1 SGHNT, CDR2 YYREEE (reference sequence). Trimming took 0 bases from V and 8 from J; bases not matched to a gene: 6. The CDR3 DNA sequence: TGTGCCAGCAGCTTGGGACTAGCGGGAGCAGGGGATGAGCAGTTCTTC. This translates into CASSLGLAGAGDEQFF.

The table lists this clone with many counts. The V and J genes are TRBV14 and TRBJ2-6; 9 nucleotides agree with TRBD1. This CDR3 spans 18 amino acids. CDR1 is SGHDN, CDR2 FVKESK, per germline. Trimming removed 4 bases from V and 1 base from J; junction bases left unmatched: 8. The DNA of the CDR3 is TGTGCCAGCAGCCCGCGGGACAGGGAGACTTCTGGGGCCAACGTCCTGACTTTC. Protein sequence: CASSPRDRETSGANVLTF.

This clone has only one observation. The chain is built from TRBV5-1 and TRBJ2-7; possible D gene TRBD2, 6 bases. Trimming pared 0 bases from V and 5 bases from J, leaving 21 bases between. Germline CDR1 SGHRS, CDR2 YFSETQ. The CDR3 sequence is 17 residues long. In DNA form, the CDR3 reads TGCGCCAGCAGCTTGGTCCAGACGGGAGCAAGTATAGACGAGCAGTACTTC. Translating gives CASSLVQTGASIDEQYF.